This T cell receptor (beta chain) derives from a study of T cells in Graves' hyperthyroidism and ophthalmopathy. Researchers took RNA transcripts and amplified the TCR beta CDR3 regions from them. TCR CDR3 underwent first-round RT-PCR with the HTBI primer set. From the multiplex PCR reads, TCRdb called clonotypes with MiXCR, one entry per CDR3 protein. The data contain around 760,000 distinct CDR3 sequences, 35% of them seen just once; the ten biggest clones take up less than 40%. This clonotype has a count of ten or more. The sample was blood. This receptor was taken from a woman aged 40 to 50 with Graves' hyperthyroidism.

The CDR3 DNA follows: TGTGCCACCAGTGATTATGCCTCGGCAGGGGGCCGGGATGGCTACACCTTC. It translates to CATSDYASAGGRDGYTF. J is TRBJ1-2 and V is TRBV24-1, with TRBD1 matching 8 bases. Per germline, CDR1 KGHDR and CDR2 SFDVKD. CDR3 length: 17 amino acids. V lost 2 bases to trimming and J lost 6 bases; unmatched junction nucleotides: 13.